A single sample is the source of the 27 T cell receptor beta chains below, sequenced in a study of cytomegalovirus exposure and HLA in healthy donors. 13 Jbeta primers and 60 Vbeta primers were used for the PCR. Profiled with immunoSEQ multiplex PCR; TCRdb holds only in-frame clones, not every one. The sample consists of fewer than 200,000 clones, more than 75% of them appearing once. Sequencing was carried out using PBMCs. The source of these receptors is a man in his forties in good health and CMV-seropositive.

Written as DNA, the CDR3 is TGTGCCACCAGCAGAGATAGAGCGGGAGGTCCCCACAATGAGCAGTTCTTC. It specifies CATSRDRAGGPHNEQFF. The rearrangement links TRBV15 to TRBJ2-1; 9 nucleotides agree with TRBD2. The CDR3 runs to 17 residues. The V gene's germline CDR1 is LNHNV and CDR2 YYDKDF (reference sequence). V dropped 0 bases and J dropped 5; count of bases not matched to a gene: 8.

The chain recombines TRBV7-3 with TRBJ2-7; TRBD1 might be the D (6 bases). Gene TRBJ2-1 matches the end of the DNA better, so the J call may be wrong. Germline V gene sequence: CDR1 SGHTA, CDR2 FQGTGA. The CDR3 is made up of 13 amino acids. The CDR3 nucleotides are TGTGCCAGCAGCTTAGACAGGTACAATGAGCAGTTCTTC. Protein: CASSLDRYNEQFF.

V and J are TRBV7-3 and TRBJ2-1; tentatively, D is TRBD2 (6 bases). Germline-derived CDR1 and CDR2 are SGHTA and FQGTGA. CDR3 length equals 14 residues. V lost 0 bases, J lost 7 bases, and 10 bases lay in between. The CDR3 loop is CASSLTTGTNEQFF. The CDR3, as DNA: TGTGCCAGCAGCTTAACTACGGGGACTAATGAGCAGTTCTTC.

This chain uses TRBV7-9 with TRBJ2-7, with TRBD2 matching over 7 bases. Germline CDR1 SEHNR, CDR2 FQNEAQ (reference sequence). Unmatched junction bases numbered 5, after V lost 5 bases and J lost 1 base. This CDR3 spans 14 amino acids. Here the CDR3 DNA reads TGTGCCAGCAGCCTCCGGGGGGATTCCTACGAGCAGTACTTC. This codes for CASSLRGDSYEQYF.

The chain employs TRBV4-1 and TRBJ2-7; 15 nucleotides align to TRBD2. The V and J ends lost 4 bases and 3 bases, in that order; junction bases with no gene match: 4. Germline values: CDR1 MGHRA, CDR2 YSYEKL. CDR3 length equals 16 residues. The DNA for the CDR3 is TGCGCCAGCAGCCGGGGACTAGCGGGAGGTTTCTACGAGCAGTACTTC. Amino acids: CASSRGLAGGFYEQYF.

This chain links TRBV10-3 with TRBJ2-7, with D possibly being TRBD2 (6 bases). The CDR3 sequence is 13 residues long. In germline, CDR1 is ENHRY, CDR2 SYGVKD. Trimming stripped 7 bases from V and 2 bases from J, with 12 bases between. This chain's CDR3 is CAINGGPTYEQYF. The CDR3, as DNA: TGTGCCATCAACGGAGGGCCAACCTACGAGCAGTACTTC.

In this sample, this clone turned up once. The chain has TRBV13 and TRBJ2-7, with D possibly TRBD2 on 5 matching bases. V lost 1 base to trimming and J lost 0 bases, with 13 bases between them. This CDR3 is built from 16 residues. CDR1 is PRHDT and CDR2 is FYEKMQ in the germline V gene (reference sequence). The CDR3 protein is CASSLEGRVGSYEQYF. The CDR3 DNA is TGTGCCAGCAGCTTAGAAGGGAGAGTCGGCTCCTACGAGCAGTACTTC.

The rearrangement links TRBV11-1 to TRBJ1-1, with D unresolved. Germline CDR1 reads SGHAT; CDR2 reads FQDESV (reference sequence). The CDR3 runs to 14 residues. Trimming removed 2 bases from V and 4 bases from J, with 11 bases in between. The DNA of the CDR3 is TGTGCCAGCAGCTTATACGTTGAGAGCACTGAAGCTTTCTTT. Its translation: CASSLYVESTEAFF. Drawing the rest from reference TRBV11-1 and TRBJ1-1, the complete variable domain is EAEVAQSPRYKITEKSQAVAFWCDPISGHATLYWYRQILGQGPELLVQFQDESVVDDSQLPKDRFSAERLKGVDSTLKIQPAELGDSAMYLCASSLYVESTEAFFGQGTRLTVV.

The CDR3, as DNA: TGTGCCAGCAGGGCTGGACTAGCGGGAGGTGGTGAGCAGTTCTTC. Translating it yields CASRAGLAGGGEQFF. This chain joins TRBV2 and TRBJ2-1; 14 bases map to TRBD2. Per germline, CDR1 SNHLY and CDR2 FYNNEI. The CDR3 covers 15 residues. Trimming at V came to 6 bases and at J to 9 bases, leaving 7 bases not matched to a gene.

The J gene is TRBJ2-7, the V gene TRBV11-2, with no clear D. This CDR3 is built from 14 residues. The germline V and J ends were trimmed by 8 bases and 0 bases, with 14 bases remaining between them. CDR1 SGHAT and CDR2 FQNNGV come from the germline V gene. The CDR3 spells CASRGPRRSYEQYF. The CDR3 bases are TGTGCCAGCCGTGGCCCTAGGCGCTCCTACGAGCAGTACTTC.

The chain recombines TRBV2 with TRBJ2-3; 7 positions agree with TRBD1. V lost 4 bases and J lost 8; bases outside the gene matches: 9. The germline gives CDR1 SNHLY, CDR2 FYNNEI. This CDR3 is built from 14 residues. Here the CDR3 reads CASSGGQPGTTQYF. DNA for the CDR3: TGTGCCAGCAGTGGGGGACAGCCCGGGACTACGCAGTATTTT.

This clone was seen just once. This rearrangement joins TRBV11-3 to TRBJ2-7, with D maybe TRBD1 (5 bases). From germline, CDR1 is SGHNT and CDR2 YENEEA. The CDR3 sequence is 14 residues long. V was shortened by 4 bases and J by 4 bases, with 14 bases between the two germline ends. CDR3 sequence: CASSSGLGDYEQYF. As DNA, the CDR3 is TGTGCCAGCAGCTCAGGGCTAGGGGATTACGAGCAGTACTTC.

The V gene is TRBV11-2, the J gene TRBJ2-3, with TRBD1 identical over 7 bases. The CDR3 totals 15 residues. Germline V gene data show CDR1 as SGHAT and CDR2 as FQNNGV. The V and J ends lost 0 bases and 10 bases, in that order; junction bases with no gene match: 10. The CDR3 here is CASSLEGISDRPQYF. CDR3 coding DNA: TGTGCCAGCAGCTTAGAGGGGATATCGGACAGGCCGCAGTATTTT.

This clone was seen a single time. V gene TRBV18 combines with J gene TRBJ2-2; 12 bases line up with TRBD2. Germline V gene data show CDR1 as KGHSH and CDR2 as LQKENI. The CDR3 consists of 17 residues. The V segment lost 1 base and the J segment 2 bases; nucleotides outside the gene matches: 2. DNA for the CDR3: TGTGCCAGCTCACCACTTGGACTAGCGGGAAACACCGGGGAGCTGTTTTTT. It yields the protein CASSPLGLAGNTGELFF.

The gene calls are TRBV6-1 and TRBJ2-7, with D perhaps matching TRBD2 (5 bases). CDR1 and CDR2 (germline): MNHNS, SASEGT. The V end was cut by 1 base, the J end by 6 bases, with 16 bases between. The CDR3 has 15 amino acids. This CDR3 is CASSEESGAPLEQYF. CDR3 nucleotides: TGTGCCAGCAGTGAAGAAAGCGGAGCCCCCCTCGAGCAGTACTTC.

Comments on this clone: At one of its ends the junction is not consistent with the germline gene, which may arise from a read error. This rearrangement joins TRBV4-2 to TRBJ1-2; D gene ambiguous. CDR3 length equals 14 residues. The V gene's germline CDR1 is LGHNA and CDR2 YNFKEQ. CDR3: CASSPGGPNYGYTF. The CDR3 DNA reads TGTGCCAGCAGCCCCGGAGGACCTAATTATGGCTACACCTTC.

The chain recombines TRBV9 with TRBJ2-3; TRBD1 is a possible D gene (6 bases). Per germline, CDR1 SGDLS and CDR2 YYNGEE. The CDR3 length is 14 residues. The V gene lost 1 base and the J gene lost 5 bases, with 11 bases spanning the gap. CDR3 DNA: TGTGCCAGCAGCGTAACAGGGCTTGGAGATACGCAGTATTTT. It is translated as CASSVTGLGDTQYF.

The V gene is TRBV7-6, the J gene TRBJ2-2; TRBD2 matches 7 bases. The germline V gene encodes CDR1 SGHVS and CDR2 FNYEAQ. This CDR3 spans 16 amino acids. V dropped 5 bases and J dropped 1; count of bases not matched to a gene: 7. The CDR3 loop reads CASSPEASGNTGELFF. The CDR3 DNA is TGTGCCAGCAGCCCCGAAGCTAGCGGGAACACCGGGGAGCTGTTTTTT.

CDR3 amino acids: CASSPTGISSYEQYF. In DNA form, the CDR3 reads TGTGCCAGCAGTCCGACAGGAATAAGCTCCTACGAGCAGTACTTC. This chain joins TRBV6-5 and TRBJ2-7, with D tentatively TRBD1 (6 bases). There are 15 residues in the CDR3. V lost 5 bases and J 0 bases, leaving 14 bases between the germline ends. Germline V gene data show CDR1 as MNHEY and CDR2 as SVGAGI.

This sequence joins TRBV7-9 and TRBJ1-2, with D uncertain. CDR1 is SEHNR and CDR2 is FQNEAQ in the germline V gene (reference sequence). The germline V and J ends were trimmed by 5 bases and 7 bases, with 17 bases remaining between them. The CDR3 extends over 14 amino acids. The CDR3 DNA is TGTGCCAGCAGCCTCGGGGATGTGGGGTCTGGCTACACCTTC. The encoded protein is CASSLGDVGSGYTF. Full variable domain (outside the CDR3, taken from reference TRBV7-9 and TRBJ1-2): DTGVSQNPRHKITKRGQNVTFRCDPISEHNRLYWYRQTLGQGPEFLTYFQNEAQLEKSRLLSDRFSAERPKGSFSTLEIQRTEQGDSAMYLCASSLGDVGSGYTFGSGTRLTVV.

This chain links TRBV9 with TRBJ2-3; 10 nucleotides align to TRBD2. The CDR3 is made up of 16 amino acids. The V and J ends lost 4 bases and 0 bases, in that order; junction bases with no gene match: 5. Germline values: CDR1 SGDLS, CDR2 YYNGEE. Here the CDR3 reads CASSTGLAASTDTQYF. The CDR3 region has the DNA TGTGCCAGCAGCACCGGACTAGCGGCTAGCACAGATACGCAGTATTTT.

The chain links TRBV5-8 to TRBJ2-7; TRBD1 agrees at 9 bases. With V trimmed by 2 bases and J by 0 bases, 3 bases remained unmatched. Germline-derived CDR1 and CDR2 are SGHTS and YDEGEE. The CDR3 consists of 15 residues. The CDR3 here is CASSLRTGDSYEQYF. CDR3 DNA sequence: TGTGCCAGCAGCTTAAGGACAGGGGACTCCTACGAGCAGTACTTC.

V gene TRBV5-1 combines with J gene TRBJ2-1; 9 bases are a match to TRBD1. From germline, CDR1 is SGHRS and CDR2 YFSETQ. V lost 2 bases and J lost 8; bases outside the gene matches: 8. The CDR3 covers 15 residues. DNA of the CDR3: TGCGCCAGCAGCTTAGGACAGGGGATTCTCGATGAGCAGTTCTTC. It specifies CASSLGQGILDEQFF.

The chain joins TRBV5-1 to TRBJ2-5; weak D call: TRBD2 (6 bases). Trimming took off 2 bases at V and 4 bases at J, with 9 bases between the two ends. The CDR3 spans 13 residues. CDR1 SGHRS and CDR2 YFSETQ come from the germline V gene. The CDR3 protein is CASSFKGGETQYF. The CDR3 nucleotides are TGCGCCAGCAGCTTTAAGGGAGGAGAGACCCAGTACTTC. Full variable domain (remainder filled in from reference TRBV5-1 and TRBJ2-5): KAGVTQTPRYLIKTRGQQVTLSCSPISGHRSVSWYQQTPGQGLQFLFEYFSETQRNKGNFPGRFSGRQFSNSRSEMNVSTLELGDSALYLCASSFKGGETQYFGPGTRLLVL.

As regards this clone: One end of the junction fails to match germline, which may point to a read error. The identical CDR3 is also encoded by other nucleotide sequences in the sample. The chain is built from TRBV5-1 and TRBJ1-1; a possible D gene is TRBD1 (5 bases). The CDR3 totals 14 residues. Germline CDR1 reads SGHRS; CDR2 reads YFSETQ. The CDR3 bases are TGTGCCAGCAGCTTGGGCAGGGTCCGGACTGAAGCTTTCTTT. Its protein is CASSLGRVRTEAFF.

This clone was found a few times. CDR3 in amino acids: CASSLFRVANYGYTF. Written as DNA, the CDR3 is TGTGCCAGCAGCTTATTCAGGGTAGCTAACTATGGCTACACCTTC. J is TRBJ1-2 and V is TRBV7-2; D may be TRBD1 (5 bases). V was trimmed by 2 bases and J by 0 bases, leaving 10 bases between them. Germline-derived CDR1 and CDR2 are SGHTA and FQGNSA. CDR3 size: 15 residues.

The chain carries TRBV6-1 and TRBJ2-1, with a possible D match to TRBD2 (5 bases). The V gene's germline CDR1 is MNHNS and CDR2 SASEGT. The CDR3 length is 15 residues. V lost 4 bases to trimming and J lost 11 bases, with 21 bases between them. The DNA of the CDR3 is TGTGCCAGCAGTGTCGGTACGGGAAATTCTAATCAGCAGTTCTTC. This codes for CASSVGTGNSNQQFF.